Below are 19 T cell receptor beta chains sequenced from a single sample in a study of T cell responses to AZD1222 COVID-19 vaccine. This table comes from immunoSEQ multiplex PCR, and its TCRdb copy is limited to in-frame clones, with some not included. The data show about 140,000 clones, with 85% to 95% seen just once and around 2.5% held by the top ten. Here the sequenced sample was peripheral blood, taken on day 0 of AZD1222 vaccination. The receptors here all came from an adult in good health.

The chain links TRBV28 to TRBJ1-2, with D possibly matching TRBD1 (5 bases). Germline V CDR1 and CDR2: MDHEN, SYDVKM. This CDR3 region has 14 residues. Trimming pared 6 bases from V and 4 bases from J, leaving 15 bases between. CDR3 protein: CASSRQQSSYGYTF. In nucleotides, the CDR3 is TGTGCCAGCAGCCGACAGCAATCTTCCTATGGCTACACCTTC.

The rearrangement joins TRBV9 to TRBJ1-1; 7 nucleotides match TRBD1. The V segment lost 4 bases and the J segment 1 base; nucleotides outside the gene matches: 4. The CDR3 contains 14 residues. Germline-derived CDR1 and CDR2 are SGDLS and YYNGEE. CDR3 bases: TGTGCCAGCAGCCCCCGACAGGGGAACACTGAAGCTTTCTTT. Translation gives CASSPRQGNTEAFF.

The V gene is TRBV11-3, the J gene TRBJ2-5; TRBD2 matches at 11 bases. After removal of 5 bases from V and 7 bases from J, the junction contained 3 bases not matched to a gene. The germline CDR1 and CDR2 sequences are SGHNT and YENEEA. The CDR3 is 13 amino acids. The CDR3 is CASSTGTSGTQYF. CDR3 DNA: TGTGCCAGCAGCACAGGGACTAGCGGGACCCAGTACTTC.

The V gene is TRBV3-1 (or the pseudogene TRBV3-2), the J gene TRBJ2-7; the D gene is possibly TRBD2 (5 bases). Germline V lookup: CDR1 LGHDT, CDR2 YNNKEL (reference sequence). This CDR3 is built from 17 residues. The V end was cut by 0 bases, the J end by 0 bases, with 15 bases between. The CDR3 protein is CASSQDTHKRPSYEQYF. The DNA for the CDR3 is TGTGCCAGCAGCCAAGATACACATAAGCGGCCCTCCTACGAGCAGTACTTC.

The J gene is TRBJ1-1, the V gene TRBV6-5; D may be TRBD1 (5 bases). The V and J ends lost 6 bases and 4 bases respectively, with 18 bases between them. CDR3 size: 15 residues. The germline V gene encodes CDR1 MNHEY and CDR2 SVGAGI. The CDR3: CASRQGTWGGTEAFF. The DNA for the CDR3 is TGTGCCAGCAGGCAGGGTACTTGGGGTGGCACTGAAGCTTTCTTT.

The sample holds one count of this clone. This sequence joins TRBV4-1 and TRBJ2-7; TRBD1 or TRBD2 may be the D gene (5 bases each). Trimming cost V 0 bases and J 4 bases, with 16 bases left between them. CDR1 is MGHRA and CDR2 is YSYEKL in the germline V gene. The CDR3 consists of 16 residues. The CDR3 region is CASSQEAGTAVYEQYF. The DNA of the CDR3 is TGCGCCAGCAGCCAAGAGGCCGGGACGGCGGTATACGAGCAGTACTTC.

This clone occurred once. The rearrangement joins TRBV19 to TRBJ2-5; 8 nucleotides align to TRBD2. This CDR3 has 15 residues. The J segment lost 5 bases and the V segment lost 4 bases, leaving 9 bases of the junction unmatched. The germline CDR1 and CDR2 sequences are LNHDA and SQIVND (reference sequence). The CDR3 loop is CASSRAGVARETQYF. CDR3 in DNA: TGTGCCAGTAGTAGAGCGGGGGTCGCAAGGGAGACCCAGTACTTC.

The V and J genes are TRBV2 and TRBJ1-1; D call uncertain. V gave up 6 bases and J gave up 2 bases, with 10 bases separating them. CDR1 and CDR2 (germline): SNHLY, FYNNEI. This CDR3 spans 13 amino acids. CDR3 sequence (DNA): TGTGCCAGCAGCCTTGACGGTAACACTGAAGCTTTCTTT. Amino acid sequence: CASSLDGNTEAFF.

This chain uses TRBV10-2 with TRBJ2-7; 8 bases match TRBD1. The trim removed 2 bases at V and 2 bases at J, leaving 5 bases unmatched. The CDR3 spans 15 residues. Germline V gives CDR1 WSHSY, CDR2 SAAADI. The CDR3 bases are TGCGCCAGCAGTGAGCCAGGGGGCGTCGCCTACGAGCAGTACTTC. This gives the protein CASSEPGGVAYEQYF.

The rearrangement uses TRBV6-5 and TRBJ1-2; 11 nucleotides line up with TRBD1. The germline V gene encodes CDR1 MNHEY and CDR2 SVGAGI. The CDR3 is 15 residues long. J was trimmed by 4 bases and V by 5 bases; bases with no gene match: 6. The CDR3 reads CASSRDRGAAYGYTF. CDR3 DNA: TGTGCCAGCAGTCGGGACAGGGGGGCGGCCTATGGCTACACCTTC.

The chain couples TRBV6-5 to TRBJ1-4; no definite D call. Trimming removed 8 bases at V and 5 bases at J, with 15 bases between. Germline CDR1 is MNHEY and CDR2 is SVGAGI. The CDR3 loop spans 14 amino acids. CDR3 coding DNA: TGTGCCAGCGCCCGGTCAAGCTTAAATGAAAAACTGTTTTTT. Amino acid sequence: CASARSSLNEKLFF.

The rearrangement joins TRBV7-9 to TRBJ2-1; 9 bases map to TRBD1. With V trimmed by 5 bases and J by 5 bases, 10 bases remained unmatched. This CDR3 comprises 16 residues. Per the germline V gene, CDR1 is SEHNR and CDR2 is FQNEAQ (reference sequence). CDR3 sequence: CASSGRTGDYNNEQFF. CDR3 nucleotide sequence: TGTGCCAGCAGCGGGAGGACAGGGGATTATAACAATGAGCAGTTCTTC.

The J gene is TRBJ1-5, the V gene TRBV6-2 or TRBV6-3; no reliable D call. CDR3 size: 14 residues. Germline assignment: CDR1 MNHEY and CDR2 SVGEGT. V was clipped by 4 bases and J by 1 base, with 8 bases between them. CDR3 DNA sequence: TGTGCCAGCAGTTTAATGGGGAGCAATCAGCCCCAGCATTTT. The encoded protein is CASSLMGSNQPQHF.

The J gene is TRBJ1-2, the V gene TRBV28; D unresolved. The CDR3 is 13 residues long. Trimming took 2 bases from V and 3 from J, leaving 7 bases between them. Germline V gives CDR1 MDHEN, CDR2 SYDVKM. This CDR3 reads CASSLSGDYGYTF. CDR3 in DNA: TGTGCCAGCAGTTTAAGCGGAGACTATGGCTACACCTTC.

The V and J genes are TRBV6-5 and TRBJ1-2; a weak D match, TRBD1 (5 bases). V lost 0 bases and J 6 bases, leaving 11 bases between the germline ends. CDR3 length equals 14 residues. CDR1 is MNHEY, CDR2 SVGAGI, per germline. In DNA form, the CDR3 reads TGTGCCAGCAGTTACTCGGCAGGGCGGCATGGCTACACCTTC. This codes for CASSYSAGRHGYTF.

This chain uses TRBV6-5 with TRBJ2-7; 11 positions agree with TRBD2. Per germline, CDR1 MNHEY and CDR2 SVGAGI. V shed 6 bases, J shed 5 bases, and the junction held 9 bases outside the gene matches. There are 15 residues in the CDR3. CDR3 residues: CASSPRLAGGHEQYF. For the CDR3, the DNA is TGTGCCAGCAGCCCCCGGCTAGCGGGAGGCCACGAGCAGTACTTC.

The V call is TRBV7-2, the J call TRBJ1-5, with D perhaps matching TRBD1 (5 bases). Deletions cut 5 bases from V and 1 base from J, with 12 bases between. CDR1 SGHTA and CDR2 FQGNSA come from the germline V gene. The CDR3 contains 15 residues. The CDR3, as DNA: TGTGCCAGCAGCCCCAGGGAAGGAAGCAATCAGCCCCAGCATTTT. Amino acid sequence: CASSPREGSNQPQHF. Together with reference TRBV7-2 and TRBJ1-5, the CDR3 gives the full variable domain: GAGVSQSPSNKVTEKGKDVELRCDPISGHTALYWYRQSLGQGLEFLIYFQGNSAPDKSGLPSDRFSAERTGGSVSTLTIQRTQQEDSAVYLCASSPREGSNQPQHFGDGTRLSIL.

V gene TRBV7-9 combines with J gene TRBJ1-5, with 8 bases identical to TRBD1. The ends lost 5 bases at V and 6 bases at J; junction bases unmatched: 6. The CDR3 is 14 residues long. Germline CDR1 is SEHNR and CDR2 is FQNEAQ (reference sequence). DNA for the CDR3: TGTGCCAGCAGCCCGACAGGGGTGTTTCAGCCCCAGCATTTT. This translates into CASSPTGVFQPQHF.

As concerns this clone: A junction boundary mismatches the germline segment, possibly from a read error. V and J are TRBV15 and TRBJ1-2, with D perhaps TRBD1 (5 bases). CDR1 is LNHNV and CDR2 is YYDKDF in the germline V gene (reference sequence). The CDR3 is made up of 11 amino acids. The CDR3 reads CATSRETAMIF. The CDR3 bases are TGTGCCACCAGCAGAGAGACAGCCATGATCTTC. The entire variable domain, with the rest obtained from reference TRBV15 and TRBJ1-2, is as follows: DAMVIQNPRYQVTQFGKPVTLSCSQTLNHNVMYWYQQKSSQAPKLLFHYYDKDFNNEADTPDNFQSRRPNTSFCFLDIRSPGLGDTAMYLCATSRETAMIFGSGTRLTVV.